This entry features one TCR beta chain sequence. The junction does not match germline at one end; this may be a read error. The data were obtained in a study of OX40 agonist ivuxolimab in advanced cancers. Using immunoSEQ multiplex PCR, the repertoire was profiled, and TCRdb retains in-frame clones only, with some absent. The sample records tens of thousands of clones, about 93% being singletons. This CDR3 is 15 amino acids long. CDR1 is MNHEY and CDR2 is SVGAGI in the germline V gene. The sample was CD4+ or CD8+ T cells sorted from blood, taken in a trial of the OX40 agonist ivuxolimab. The chain uses TRBV6-5 and TRBJ2-1; D might be TRBD2 (6 bases). The clonotype originates from an adult with an advanced solid tumor such as melanoma, head and neck, liver or kidney cancer. The CDR3 bases are TGTGCCAGCAGTAACTCAGTGGCGGGGTCCAATGAGCAGTTCTTC. Its translation is CASSNSVAGSNEQFF.